Listed below are T cell receptor beta chains from one sample, sequenced in a study of T cell repertoires in cytomegalovirus infection. MiXCR was run by TCRdb on the reads, yielding one entry per CDR3 protein. Counted here are 350,000 to 550,000 distinct CDR3 sequences, under 40% occurring once; the ten biggest clones make up 12% to 15%. The sequenced material came from PBMCs. Receptor source: a human donor in good health (CMV status not recorded). Some clones in this sample may be carry-over from other donors' samples. Both conserved end residues are part of each CDR3.

J	V	CDR3
TRBJ2-5	TRBV12-3/TRBV12-4	CASSGPRGETQYF
TRBJ1-4	TRBV5-5	CASSPTDEKLFF
TRBJ1-5	TRBV10-1	CASSANGQPQHF
TRBJ1-2	TRBV6-5	CASSSPDKNYGYTF
TRBJ1-1	TRBV18	CASSPDRMNTEAFF
TRBJ2-2	TRBV7-3	CASSLTSGGAAGELFF
TRBJ2-1	TRBV2	CASTREGPNSYNEQFF
TRBJ2-7	TRBV11-2	CASSLGTGEQYF
TRBJ2-1	TRBV12-3/TRBV12-4	CVSRSGVVAGENEQFF
TRBJ1-2	TRBV3-1	CASSPDIYNYGYTF